What follows is one T cell receptor beta chain and its context. TCRdb independently ran MiXCR on the 5' RACE reads; one entry per CDR3 protein. This sample has roughly 690,000 distinct CDR3 sequences; 21% occur once, and the top ten carry roughly 4%. The CDR3 is made up of 12 amino acids. Germline V gene lookup returns CDR1 DFQATT and CDR2 SNEGSKA (reference sequence). J gave up 7 bases and V 5 bases, and 6 bases lay outside the gene matches. These data come from a study of identical twins. In addition, the sample was reused for a study of T cells expressing NK-cell markers. Per that study: Sorted CD3+CD56+NKG2C+, CD3+CD56+NKG2C- and CD3+CD56-NKG2C+ T cells supplied TCR beta repertoires. Seropositivity for HCMV was found in seven of the eight sequenced donors, with one seronegative. As a fraction of CD8+ T cells, dominant NKG2C+ clonotypes reached about 1.0-7.5% in 5 to 7 donors. Once again these clonotypes came out on top in the CD3+CD56-NKG2C+ fraction of a few donors.

V and J are TRBV20-1 and TRBJ2-7, with 9 bases that match TRBD2. The TCR sequence derives from a woman aged 18-29 years in good health. The sample taken for sequencing was PBMCs. This CDR3 is CSASRLAAEQYF. DNA of the CDR3: TGCAGTGCTTCACGACTAGCGGCGGAGCAGTACTTC.